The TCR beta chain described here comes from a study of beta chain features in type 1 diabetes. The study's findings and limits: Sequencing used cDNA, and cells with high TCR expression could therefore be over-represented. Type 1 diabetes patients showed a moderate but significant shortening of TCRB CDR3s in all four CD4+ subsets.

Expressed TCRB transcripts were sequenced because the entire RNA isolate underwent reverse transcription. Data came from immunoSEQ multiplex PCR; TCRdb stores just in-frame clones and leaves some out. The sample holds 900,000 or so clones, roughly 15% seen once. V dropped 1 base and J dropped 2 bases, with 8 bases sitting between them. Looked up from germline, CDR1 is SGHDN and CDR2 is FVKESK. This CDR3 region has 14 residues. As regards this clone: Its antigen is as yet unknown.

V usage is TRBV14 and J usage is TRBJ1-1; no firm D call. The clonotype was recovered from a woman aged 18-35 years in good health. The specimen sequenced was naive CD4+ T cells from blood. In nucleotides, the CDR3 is TGTGCCAGCAGCCAAGTTCGGAGAAACACTGAAGCTTTCTTT. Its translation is CASSQVRRNTEAFF.